A selection of T cell receptor beta chains follows, all from one sample in a study of T cell changes during pregnancy in multiple sclerosis. Some clones are missing from TCRdb's copy, which holds only in-frame ones; the method was immunoSEQ multiplex PCR. The sample comprises about 41,000 clones, 80% to 90% of which are singletons, and about 0.61% rests with the top ten. Specimen: CD4+ T cells from peripheral blood mononuclear cells, collected in the first trimester of pregnancy. These receptors all stem from a female donor with multiple sclerosis, enrolled in a pregnancy study. CDR3s include the opening cysteine and the closing phenylalanine or tryptophan. D genes are given only for firm matches.

>TRBV27|TRBD1|TRBJ2-7
TGTGCCAGCAGTGTAGACAGGGGGGCCTACGAGCAGTACTTC
CASSVDRGAYEQYF
>TRBV7-9|.|TRBJ1-1
TGTGCCAGCAGCTTAACAGTGAACACTGAAGCTTTCTTT
CASSLTVNTEAFF
>TRBV28|.|TRBJ1-1
TGTGCCATCCGAGACTTGAACACTGAAGCTTTCTTT
CAIRDLNTEAFF
>TRBV10-2|.|TRBJ2-5
TGCGCCAGCAGTGCCCCGCCAGGGGAGACCCAGTACTTC
CASSAPPGETQYF
>TRBV6-5|TRBD2|TRBJ2-1
TGTGCCAGCAGCACTCCTAGCGGGAGTGCTAATGAGCAGTTCTTC
CASSTPSGSANEQFF
>TRBV4-1|.|TRBJ2-3
TGCGCCAGCAGCGTAGATTTGGGGGCGAATAAAGATACGCAGTATTTT
CASSVDLGANKDTQYF
>TRBV4-3|TRBD2|TRBJ2-5
TGCGCCAGCAGCCAATGGGGGGGGAGACAAGAGACCCAGTACTTC
CASSQWGGRQETQYF
>TRBV5-5|TRBD2|TRBJ2-1
TGTGCCAGCAGCACAGGACTAGTACCCTACAATGAGCAGTTCTTC
CASSTGLVPYNEQFF
>TRBV18|TRBD2|TRBJ2-1
TGTGCCAGCTCACCACCAGGTTCTAGCGGTTCTTATGAGCAGTTCTTC
CASSPPGSSGSYEQFF
>TRBV7-9|.|TRBJ1-2
TGTGCCAGCAGCTTAGAAACGCCTACGAAAGGCTACACCTTC
CASSLETPTKGYTF
>TRBV18|TRBD1|TRBJ1-2
TGTGCCAGCTCACGGGACAGCGTCTATGGCTACACCTTC
CASSRDSVYGYTF
>TRBV4-3|.|TRBJ1-4
TGCGCCAGCAGCCCCGCAGGGGTCAATGAAAAACTGTTTTTT
CASSPAGVNEKLFF
>TRBV7-6|.|TRBJ1-1
TGTGCCAGCAGCTTAGCGTCAGGGCTGAACACTGAAGCTTTCTTT
CASSLASGLNTEAFF
>TRBV18|.|TRBJ2-7
TGTGCCAGCACTTGGGGACAATCTTCGGGCGAGCAGTACTTC
CASTWGQSSGEQYF
>TRBV5-1|TRBD2|TRBJ2-2
TGCGCCAGCAGCTTCACCGGGACTAGCCCCACCGGGGAGCTGTTTTTT
CASSFTGTSPTGELFF
>TRBV6-1|TRBD1|TRBJ1-2
TGTGCCAGCAGTGCCACTGCAGGGGGCGAAAGCGGGGGCTACACCTTC
CASSATAGGESGGYTF